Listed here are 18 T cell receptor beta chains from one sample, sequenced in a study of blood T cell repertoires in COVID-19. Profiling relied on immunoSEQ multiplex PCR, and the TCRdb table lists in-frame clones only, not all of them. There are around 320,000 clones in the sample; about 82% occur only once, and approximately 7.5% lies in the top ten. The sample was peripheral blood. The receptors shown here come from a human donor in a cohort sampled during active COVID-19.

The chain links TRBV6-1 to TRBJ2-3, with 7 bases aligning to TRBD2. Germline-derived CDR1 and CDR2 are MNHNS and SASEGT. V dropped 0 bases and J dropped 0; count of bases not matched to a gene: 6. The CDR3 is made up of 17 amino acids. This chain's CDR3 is CASSEAPSGSSTDTQYF. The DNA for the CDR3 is TGTGCCAGCAGTGAAGCTCCTAGCGGCTCTAGCACAGATACGCAGTATTTT.

The CDR3 coding sequence is TGTGCCAGCAGGCAAACAGGGGATCGGTGGGGCTACACCTTC. This sequence encodes CASRQTGDRWGYTF. The rearrangement links TRBV6-5 to TRBJ1-2; 7 bases match TRBD1. This CDR3 contains 14 residues. J lost 8 bases, V lost 6 bases, and 12 bases had no gene match. Germline V gene sequence: CDR1 MNHEY, CDR2 SVGAGI.

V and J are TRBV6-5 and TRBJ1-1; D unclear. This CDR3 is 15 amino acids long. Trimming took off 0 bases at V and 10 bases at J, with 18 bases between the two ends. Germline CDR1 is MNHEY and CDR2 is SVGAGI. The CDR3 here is CASSYSSTGIPRAFF. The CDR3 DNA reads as TGTGCCAGCAGTTACTCGTCCACCGGGATCCCCCGAGCTTTCTTT.

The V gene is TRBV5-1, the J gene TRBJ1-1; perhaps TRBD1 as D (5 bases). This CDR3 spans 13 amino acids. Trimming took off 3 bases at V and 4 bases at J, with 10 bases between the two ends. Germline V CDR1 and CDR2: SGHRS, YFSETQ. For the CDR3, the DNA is TGCGCCAGCAGCTCTGACAGTGGCACTGAAGCTTTCTTT. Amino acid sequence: CASSSDSGTEAFF.

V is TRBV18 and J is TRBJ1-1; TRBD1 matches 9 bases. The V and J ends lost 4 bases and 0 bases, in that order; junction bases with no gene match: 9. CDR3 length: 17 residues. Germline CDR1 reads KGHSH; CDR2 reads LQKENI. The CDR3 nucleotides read TGTGCCAGCTCACACCGGGACAGGGTGACTATGAACACTGAAGCTTTCTTT. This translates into CASSHRDRVTMNTEAFF.

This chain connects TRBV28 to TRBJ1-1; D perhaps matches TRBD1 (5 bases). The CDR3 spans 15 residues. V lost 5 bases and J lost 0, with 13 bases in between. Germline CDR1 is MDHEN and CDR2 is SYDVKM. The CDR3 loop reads CASSVTASMNTEAFF. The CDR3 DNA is TGTGCCAGCAGTGTGACAGCTTCAATGAACACTGAAGCTTTCTTT.

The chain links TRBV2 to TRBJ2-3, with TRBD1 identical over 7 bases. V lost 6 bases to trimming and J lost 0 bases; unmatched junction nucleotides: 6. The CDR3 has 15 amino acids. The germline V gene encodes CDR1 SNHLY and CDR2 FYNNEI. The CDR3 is CASSGTEYSTDTQYF. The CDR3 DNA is TGTGCCAGCAGCGGGACAGAATATAGCACAGATACGCAGTATTTT.

The DNA of the CDR3 is TGTGCCAGCAGGGAATTGGGGGGATATTCACCCCTCCACTTT. It codes for CASRELGGYSPLHF. The rearrangement links TRBV2 to TRBJ1-6, with TRBD1 as a possible D gene (5 bases). This CDR3 comprises 14 residues. V lost 6 bases and J lost 8, with 14 bases in between. From germline, CDR1 is SNHLY and CDR2 FYNNEI.

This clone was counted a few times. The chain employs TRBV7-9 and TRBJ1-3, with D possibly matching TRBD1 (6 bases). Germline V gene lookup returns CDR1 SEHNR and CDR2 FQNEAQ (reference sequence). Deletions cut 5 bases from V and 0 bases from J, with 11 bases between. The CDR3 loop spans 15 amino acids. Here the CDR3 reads CASSRRTASGNTIYF. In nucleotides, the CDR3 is TGTGCCAGCAGCCGCAGGACAGCCTCTGGAAACACCATATATTTT. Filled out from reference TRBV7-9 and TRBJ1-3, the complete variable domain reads DTGVSQNPRHKITKRGQNVTFRCDPISEHNRLYWYRQTLGQGPEFLTYFQNEAQLEKSRLLSDRFSAERPKGSFSTLEIQRTEQGDSAMYLCASSRRTASGNTIYFGEGSWLTVV.

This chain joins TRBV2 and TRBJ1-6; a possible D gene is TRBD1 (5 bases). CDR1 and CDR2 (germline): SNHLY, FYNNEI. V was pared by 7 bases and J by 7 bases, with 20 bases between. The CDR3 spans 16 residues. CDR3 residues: CASMSQRGIRNSPLHF. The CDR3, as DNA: TGTGCCAGCATGTCCCAGCGGGGGATACGGAATTCACCCCTCCACTTT.

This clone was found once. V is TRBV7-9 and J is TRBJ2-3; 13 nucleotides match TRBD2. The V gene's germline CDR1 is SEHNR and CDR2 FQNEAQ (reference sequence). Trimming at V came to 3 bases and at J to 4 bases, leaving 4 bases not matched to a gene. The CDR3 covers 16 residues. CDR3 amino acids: CASSFPGLAGPDTQYF. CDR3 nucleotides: TGTGCCAGCAGCTTTCCGGGACTAGCGGGGCCAGATACGCAGTATTTT.

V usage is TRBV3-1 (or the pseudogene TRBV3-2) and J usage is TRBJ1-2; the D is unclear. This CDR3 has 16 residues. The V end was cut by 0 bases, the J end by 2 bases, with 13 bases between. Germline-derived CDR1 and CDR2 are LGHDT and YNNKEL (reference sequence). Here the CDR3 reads CASSQDRGRPNYGYTF. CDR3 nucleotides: TGTGCCAGCAGCCAAGATCGGGGAAGGCCCAACTATGGCTACACCTTC.

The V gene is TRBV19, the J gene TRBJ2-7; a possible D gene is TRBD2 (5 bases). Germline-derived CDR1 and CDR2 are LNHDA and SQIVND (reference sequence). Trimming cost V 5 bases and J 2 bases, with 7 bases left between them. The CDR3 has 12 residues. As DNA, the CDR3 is TGTGCCAGTAGTCCGGGGACCTACGAGCAGTACTTC. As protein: CASSPGTYEQYF.

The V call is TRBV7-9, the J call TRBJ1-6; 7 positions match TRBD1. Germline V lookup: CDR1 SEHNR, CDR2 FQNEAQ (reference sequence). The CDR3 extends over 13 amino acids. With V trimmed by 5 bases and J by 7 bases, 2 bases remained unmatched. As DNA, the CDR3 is TGTGCCAGCAGCCGGACAGGCAATTCACCCCTCCACTTT. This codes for CASSRTGNSPLHF. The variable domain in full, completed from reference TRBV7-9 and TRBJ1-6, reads DTGVSQNPRHKITKRGQNVTFRCDPISEHNRLYWYRQTLGQGPEFLTYFQNEAQLEKSRLLSDRFSAERPKGSFSTLEIQRTEQGDSAMYLCASSRTGNSPLHFGNGTRLTVT.

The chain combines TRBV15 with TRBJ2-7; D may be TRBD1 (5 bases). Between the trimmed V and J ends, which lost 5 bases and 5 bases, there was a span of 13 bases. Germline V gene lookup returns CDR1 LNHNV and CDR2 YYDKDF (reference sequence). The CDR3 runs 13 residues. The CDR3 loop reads CATSWQGGHEQYF. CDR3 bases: TGTGCCACCAGCTGGCAGGGTGGCCACGAGCAGTACTTC.

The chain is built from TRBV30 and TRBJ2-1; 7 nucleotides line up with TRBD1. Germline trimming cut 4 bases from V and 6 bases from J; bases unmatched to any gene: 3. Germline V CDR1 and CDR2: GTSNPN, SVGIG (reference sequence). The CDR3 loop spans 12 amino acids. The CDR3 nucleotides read TGTGCCTGGACCCACAGGGGCAATGAGCAGTTCTTC. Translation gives CAWTHRGNEQFF.

CDR3 in amino acids: CASSPRQGAATNEKLFF. The CDR3 DNA reads as TGTGCCAGCAGTCCAAGACAGGGAGCTGCAACTAATGAAAAACTGTTTTTT. The rearrangement uses TRBV27 and TRBJ1-4, with TRBD1 matching over 7 bases. Germline CDR1 reads MNHEY; CDR2 reads SMNVEV (reference sequence). The CDR3 contains 17 residues. Unmatched junction bases numbered 9, after V lost 5 bases and J lost 0 bases.

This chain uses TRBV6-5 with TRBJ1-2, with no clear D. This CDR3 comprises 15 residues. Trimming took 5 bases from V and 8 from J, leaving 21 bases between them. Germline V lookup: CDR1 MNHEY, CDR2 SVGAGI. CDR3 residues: CASSTHRPTDFGYTF. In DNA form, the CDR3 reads TGTGCCAGCAGTACCCACCGTCCCACAGATTTCGGCTACACCTTC.